Below, 18 T cell receptor beta chains from the same sample are listed, as sequenced in a study of T cells in Graves' hyperthyroidism and ophthalmopathy. The CDR3 regions of TCR beta were amplified from RNA transcripts. TCR CDR3 regions were first amplified by RT-PCR with HTBI primers. TCRdb re-called the multiplex PCR reads through MiXCR, storing one row per CDR3 protein. This sample carries fewer than 550,000 distinct CDR3 sequences, approximately 24% of them seen once, and the ten largest clones take approximately 10%. The material sequenced was blood. Receptors originate from a woman in her twenties or thirties with Graves' ophthalmopathy.

This clonotype occurred a few times. This chain connects TRBV5-6 to TRBJ1-5; 9 positions match TRBD1. CDR1 and CDR2 (germline): SGHDT, YYEEEE. V shed 4 bases and J 5 bases; nucleotides not matched to a gene: 7. CDR3 length equals 15 residues. The CDR3 reads CASSQWDRADQPQHF. CDR3 nucleotides: TGTGCCAGCAGCCAATGGGACAGGGCGGATCAGCCCCAGCATTTT.

This clonotype occurred many times. This chain uses TRBV4-1 with TRBJ1-5, with no clear D. Germline loops: CDR1 MGHRA, CDR2 YSYEKL. V was trimmed by 1 base and J by 9 bases, leaving 7 bases between them. The CDR3 sequence is 12 residues long. The CDR3 loop is CASSQGLGPQHF. The CDR3 DNA reads TGCGCCAGCAGCCAAGGCCTAGGGCCCCAGCATTTT.

The chain is built from TRBV7-2 and TRBJ2-7; 14 bases match TRBD2. Trimming at V came to 3 bases and at J to 0 bases, leaving 10 bases not matched to a gene. The CDR3 contains 19 residues. Per the germline V gene, CDR1 is SGHTA and CDR2 is FQGNSA. As DNA, the CDR3 is TGTGCCAGCAGCTTGGCTCGACTAGCGGGAGGGCCTGGCTCCTACGAGCAGTACTTC. Translation gives CASSLARLAGGPGSYEQYF.

Only one count was recorded for this clonotype. The chain uses TRBV12-3 or TRBV12-4 and TRBJ1-5; the D gene is possibly TRBD1 (6 bases). Trimming took off 6 bases at V and 5 bases at J, with 14 bases between the two ends. The CDR3 is made up of 14 amino acids. The CDR3 is CASRPGTLDQPQHF. CDR3 DNA: TGTGCCAGCAGACCCGGGACACTAGATCAGCCCCAGCATTTT.

The V gene is TRBV20-1, the J gene TRBJ1-6; tentative D call: TRBD1 (5 bases). V lost 3 bases and J 7 bases, leaving 10 bases between the germline ends. Germline-derived CDR1 and CDR2 are DFQATT and SNEGSKA (reference sequence). The CDR3 is 13 residues long. The CDR3 spells CSASRADNSPLHF. CDR3 coding DNA: TGCAGTGCTAGCAGGGCGGACAATTCACCCCTCCACTTT.

This clonotype occurred many times. This rearrangement joins TRBV27 to TRBJ2-7; D uncertain. The CDR3 loop spans 16 amino acids. The germline V gene has CDR1 MNHEY and CDR2 SMNVEV (reference sequence). V dropped 2 bases and J dropped 0 bases, with 14 bases sitting between them. The CDR3 sequence: CASSLVEAVSSYEQYF. Written as DNA, the CDR3 is TGTGCCAGCAGTTTAGTAGAGGCAGTAAGCTCCTACGAGCAGTACTTC.

The chain carries TRBV2 and TRBJ1-5; D unclear. The germline CDR1 and CDR2 sequences are SNHLY and FYNNEI. Trimming pared 2 bases from V and 7 bases from J, leaving 21 bases between. The CDR3 has 17 residues. The DNA of the CDR3 is TGTGCCAGCAGTGAACCCGAAGGAGGGAATTCTCGGCAGCCCCAGCATTTT. Amino acid sequence: CASSEPEGGNSRQPQHF.

This chain connects TRBV20-1 to TRBJ2-7; D may be TRBD2 (5 bases). The CDR3 contains 13 residues. V dropped 3 bases and J dropped 4 bases, with 13 bases sitting between them. Germline-derived CDR1 and CDR2 are DFQATT and SNEGSKA (reference sequence). CDR3 amino acids: CSASPGEKYEQYF. In nucleotides, the CDR3 is TGCAGTGCTAGCCCCGGGGAGAAGTACGAGCAGTACTTC.

As for this clonotype: A much larger clone is a single base away; this may be a read error. The chain combines TRBV5-4 with TRBJ2-7; the match to TRBD1 covers 8 bases. The germline gives CDR1 SGHNT, CDR2 YYREEE (reference sequence). The CDR3 is 15 residues long. This chain's CDR3 is CAISHIGQGTHEQYF. The DNA of the CDR3 is TGTGCCATCAGCCATATAGGACAGGGAACCCACGAGCAGTACTTC.

This clonotype was observed at least ten times. The chain employs TRBV5-8 and TRBJ2-7; 7 nucleotides match TRBD2. Per germline, CDR1 SGHTS and CDR2 YDEGEE. The junction had 10 bases not matched to a gene; V was cut back by 2 bases and J by 5 bases. This CDR3 spans 15 amino acids. CDR3 in amino acids: CASSFIGGGLDEQYF. The CDR3 DNA follows: TGTGCCAGCAGCTTCATCGGCGGGGGTCTCGACGAGCAGTACTTC.

There are a few counts of this clonotype. The chain has TRBV12-3 or TRBV12-4 and TRBJ1-2; D unclear. The V end was cut by 6 bases, the J end by 8 bases, with 13 bases between. The CDR3 consists of 12 residues. The CDR3 region is CASSPPGRGYTF. The CDR3 bases are TGTGCCAGCAGCCCCCCGGGGAGGGGCTACACCTTC.

This chain connects TRBV6-5 to TRBJ2-2; the match to TRBD1 covers 7 bases. Germline lookup yields CDR1 MNHEY and CDR2 SVGAGI. The CDR3 is made up of 16 amino acids. V was clipped by 3 bases and J by 3 bases; unmatched bases: 7. The CDR3 DNA reads as TGTGCCAGCAGTTATGGCGAGGGGGCGGACACCGGGGAGCTGTTTTTT. This codes for CASSYGEGADTGELFF.

This clonotype was seen at least ten times. The V and J genes are TRBV7-8 and TRBJ2-5; tentatively, D is TRBD2 (6 bases). V was trimmed by 5 bases and J by 2 bases, leaving 15 bases between them. Per germline, CDR1 SGHVS and CDR2 FQNEAQ. This CDR3 spans 15 amino acids. The CDR3 DNA is TGTGCCAGCAGCCGGCGACTAGGGACGCAAGAGACCCAGTACTTC. Translating gives CASSRRLGTQETQYF. The variable domain in full, with the rest retrieved from reference TRBV7-8 and TRBJ2-5, is GAGVSQSPRYKVAKRGQDVALRCDPISGHVSLFWYQQALGQGPEFLTYFQNEAQLDKSGLPSDRFFAERPEGSVSTLKIQRTQQEDSAVYLCASSRRLGTQETQYFGPGTRLLVL.

This clonotype was detected many times. This chain uses TRBV7-8 with TRBJ2-7, with D possibly TRBD1 on 7 matching bases. V was clipped by 5 bases and J by 4 bases, with 15 bases between them. CDR3 length: 14 amino acids. Germline CDR1 and CDR2: SGHVS and FQNEAQ. As DNA, the CDR3 is TGTGCCAGCAGCCAGGGGCAGGGGGGTTACGAGCAGTACTTC. Amino acid sequence: CASSQGQGGYEQYF. Together with reference TRBV7-8 and TRBJ2-7, the CDR3 gives the full variable domain: GAGVSQSPRYKVAKRGQDVALRCDPISGHVSLFWYQQALGQGPEFLTYFQNEAQLDKSGLPSDRFFAERPEGSVSTLKIQRTQQEDSAVYLCASSQGQGGYEQYFGPGTRLTVT.

This clonotype was counted at least ten times. The rearrangement links TRBV6-5 to TRBJ1-1; D remains ambiguous. Between the trimmed V and J ends, which lost 5 bases and 5 bases, there was a span of 18 bases. CDR3 length: 15 amino acids. Germline lookup yields CDR1 MNHEY and CDR2 SVGAGI. The CDR3 DNA reads TGTGCCAGCAGTCCCCAACAGCTAGGAACAACTGAAGCTTTCTTT. As protein: CASSPQQLGTTEAFF.

This clonotype appeared many times. This chain joins TRBV11-2 and TRBJ2-5, with no clear D. The V and J ends lost 0 bases and 4 bases respectively, with 6 bases between them. Per germline, CDR1 SGHAT and CDR2 FQNNGV. The CDR3 sequence is 13 residues long. CDR3 amino acids: CASSLEVGETQYF. The CDR3 DNA follows: TGTGCCAGCAGCTTAGAGGTCGGAGAGACCCAGTACTTC.

This clonotype was observed many times. V and J are TRBV7-9 and TRBJ1-1, with a possible D match to TRBD1 (5 bases). V lost 4 bases, J lost 4 bases, and 10 bases lay in between. The CDR3 covers 13 residues. The germline V gene encodes CDR1 SEHNR and CDR2 FQNEAQ (reference sequence). The CDR3 here is CASSSRVRTEAFF. The DNA of the CDR3 is TGTGCCAGCAGCTCCAGGGTACGCACTGAAGCTTTCTTT.

This clonotype showed up many times. V usage is TRBV28 and J usage is TRBJ2-7, with D possibly TRBD1 on 7 matching bases. CDR3 length equals 13 residues. Germline V CDR1 and CDR2: MDHEN, SYDVKM. V lost 4 bases and J 3 bases, leaving 10 bases between the germline ends. The CDR3 DNA sequence: TGTGCCAGCAGTTCAGGGGGGCACTACGAGCAGTACTTC. Translating it yields CASSSGGHYEQYF.